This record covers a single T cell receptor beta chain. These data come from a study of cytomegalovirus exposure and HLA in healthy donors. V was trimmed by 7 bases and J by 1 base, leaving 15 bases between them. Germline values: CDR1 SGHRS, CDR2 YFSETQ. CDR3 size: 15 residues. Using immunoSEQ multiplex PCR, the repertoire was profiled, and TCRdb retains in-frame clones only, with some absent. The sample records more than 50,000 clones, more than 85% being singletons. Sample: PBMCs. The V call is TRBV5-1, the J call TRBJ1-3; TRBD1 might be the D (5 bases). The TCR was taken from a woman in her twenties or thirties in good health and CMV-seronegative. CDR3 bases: TGCGCCAGCCGTTTTAGGGCAGGGTCTGGAAACACCATATATTTT. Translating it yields CASRFRAGSGNTIYF.